A selection of T cell receptor beta chains follows, all from one sample in a study of cytomegalovirus exposure and HLA in healthy donors. The protocol was immunoSEQ multiplex PCR, while the TCRdb copy is restricted to in-frame clones and leaves out a portion. The table shows approximately 170,000 clones, with around 80% occurring only once. Source material: PBMCs. These receptors all stem from a human donor in good health. Both conserved end residues are part of each CDR3. D genes are given only for firm matches. Clone sizes are given selectively: once, few, many, or a class where the clone is expanded.

clone_size: .
d_call: TRBD1
j_call: TRBJ1-1
v_call: TRBV6-6
cdr3_aa: CASMRQGVEAFF
cdr3_nt: TGTGCCAGCATGAGACAGGGCGTGGAAGCTTTCTTT

clone_size: .
d_call: TRBD2
j_call: TRBJ2-7
v_call: TRBV5-1
cdr3_aa: CASSPALAGGSYEQYF
cdr3_nt: TGCGCCAGCAGCCCGGCACTAGCGGGGGGATCCTACGAGCAGTACTTC

clone_size: .
d_call: .
j_call: TRBJ2-5
v_call: TRBV11-1
cdr3_aa: CASSTGQIVETQYF
cdr3_nt: TGTGCCAGCAGCACAGGACAGATCGTAGAGACCCAGTACTTC

clone_size: .
d_call: TRBD1
j_call: TRBJ1-2
v_call: TRBV7-2
cdr3_aa: CASSSQGYGYTF
cdr3_nt: TGTGCCAGCAGCTCACAGGGGTATGGCTACACCTTC

clone_size: .
d_call: TRBD2
j_call: TRBJ2-1
v_call: TRBV11-2
cdr3_aa: CASSFRRGGAVSEQFF
cdr3_nt: TGTGCCAGCAGCTTCCGTCGCGGGGGGGCTGTCAGTGAGCAGTTCTTC

clone_size: .
d_call: TRBD2
j_call: TRBJ2-5
v_call: TRBV5-4
cdr3_aa: CASRTWGGIQETQYF
cdr3_nt: TGTGCCAGCAGGACGTGGGGGGGGATCCAAGAGACCCAGTACTTC

clone_size: .
d_call: TRBD1
j_call: TRBJ2-3
v_call: TRBV27
cdr3_aa: CASSLGQGLDTQYF
cdr3_nt: TGTGCCAGCAGCCTGGGACAGGGTCTAGATACGCAGTATTTT

clone_size: .
d_call: .
j_call: TRBJ2-7
v_call: TRBV20-1
cdr3_aa: CSVPEQYF
cdr3_nt: TGCAGCGTCCCCGAGCAGTACTTC

clone_size: .
d_call: TRBD1
j_call: TRBJ1-2
v_call: TRBV6-1
cdr3_aa: CASSEARQGRYTF
cdr3_nt: TGTGCCAGCAGTGAAGCGCGACAGGGTCGCTACACCTTC

clone_size: once
d_call: TRBD1
j_call: TRBJ2-2
v_call: TRBV7-9
cdr3_aa: CASTETGVNTGELFF
cdr3_nt: TGTGCCAGCACCGAAACAGGGGTAAACACCGGGGAGCTGTTTTTT

clone_size: .
d_call: TRBD1
j_call: TRBJ2-7
v_call: TRBV7-7
cdr3_aa: CASSPGTGRYEQYF
cdr3_nt: TGTGCTAGCAGCCCGGGGACAGGGCGGTACGAGCAGTACTTC

clone_size: .
d_call: .
j_call: TRBJ1-5
v_call: TRBV18
cdr3_aa: CASSPESAFGQPQHF
cdr3_nt: TGTGCCAGCTCACCAGAGTCAGCGTTCGGCCAGCCCCAGCATTTT

clone_size: once
d_call: .
j_call: TRBJ2-1
v_call: TRBV19
cdr3_aa: CASSMTTGNEQFF
cdr3_nt: TGTGCCAGTAGTATGACTACCGGCAATGAGCAGTTCTTC

clone_size: .
d_call: TRBD1
j_call: TRBJ2-4
v_call: TRBV25-1
cdr3_aa: CASSDPGQETYF
cdr3_nt: TGTGCCAGCAGTGACCCGGGACAGGAGACCTACTTC

clone_size: .
d_call: .
j_call: TRBJ2-7
v_call: TRBV6-1
cdr3_aa: CASGYSRGYEQYF
cdr3_nt: TGTGCCAGCGGATACAGCCGGGGGTACGAGCAGTACTTC

clone_size: .
d_call: .
j_call: TRBJ1-1
v_call: TRBV7-2
cdr3_aa: CASSLARQNTEAFF
cdr3_nt: TGTGCCAGCAGCTTAGCGCGGCAGAACACTGAAGCTTTCTTT

clone_size: few
d_call: .
j_call: TRBJ2-7
v_call: TRBV5-5
cdr3_aa: CASSLVAGEGEQYF
cdr3_nt: TGTGCCAGCAGCTTGGTGGCAGGGGAAGGCGAGCAGTACTTC

clone_size: .
d_call: TRBD2
j_call: TRBJ2-5
v_call: TRBV9
cdr3_aa: CASSVAGGRGETQYF
cdr3_nt: TGTGCCAGCAGCGTAGCGGGGGGGCGCGGAGAGACCCAGTACTTC

clone_size: .
d_call: TRBD1
j_call: TRBJ1-5
v_call: TRBV28
cdr3_aa: CASRFGTGKFGQPQHF
cdr3_nt: TGTGCCAGCAGATTTGGGACAGGGAAGTTTGGTCAGCCCCAGCATTTT

clone_size: .
d_call: .
j_call: TRBJ2-7
v_call: TRBV6-5
cdr3_aa: CASSTQPTGYEQYF
cdr3_nt: TGTGCCAGCAGTACCCAACCGACAGGCTACGAGCAGTACTTC

clone_size: .
d_call: .
j_call: TRBJ2-7
v_call: TRBV15
cdr3_aa: CATSREGGTVYEQYF
cdr3_nt: TGTGCCACCAGCAGAGAGGGGGGTACAGTGTACGAGCAGTACTTC

clone_size: .
d_call: .
j_call: TRBJ2-7
v_call: TRBV7-9
cdr3_aa: CASSSQRGQPYEQYF
cdr3_nt: TGTGCCAGCAGCTCACAACGAGGACAGCCGTACGAGCAGTACTTC

clone_size: .
d_call: .
j_call: TRBJ2-7
v_call: TRBV9
cdr3_aa: CASSVQPGLHYEQYF
cdr3_nt: TGTGCCAGCAGCGTCCAACCGGGACTCCACTACGAGCAGTACTTC

clone_size: few
d_call: .
j_call: TRBJ1-4
v_call: TRBV25-1
cdr3_aa: CASSEFRAATNEKLFF
cdr3_nt: TGTGCCAGCAGTGAATTCAGGGCAGCAACTAATGAAAAACTGTTTTTT

clone_size: .
d_call: TRBD1
j_call: TRBJ1-2
v_call: TRBV4-3
cdr3_aa: CASSQEPGQGIRYGYTF
cdr3_nt: TGCGCCAGCAGCCAAGAACCGGGACAGGGGATAAGGTATGGCTACACCTTC

clone_size: once
d_call: .
j_call: TRBJ2-3
v_call: TRBV7-3
cdr3_aa: CASSLSGAGTDTQYF
cdr3_nt: TGTGCCAGCAGCTTATCAGGGGCGGGTACAGATACGCAGTATTTT

clone_size: .
d_call: .
j_call: TRBJ2-7
v_call: TRBV21-1
cdr3_aa: CASSRGLAGPPSYEQYF
cdr3_nt: TGTGCCAGCAGCAGAGGACTAGCGGGCCCTCCCTCCTACGAGCAGTACTTC

clone_size: .
d_call: TRBD1
j_call: TRBJ2-5
v_call: TRBV2
cdr3_aa: CASSGTGIETQYF
cdr3_nt: TGTGCCAGCAGTGGGACAGGGATCGAGACCCAGTACTTC

clone_size: .
d_call: TRBD1
j_call: TRBJ1-2
v_call: TRBV7-9
cdr3_aa: CSSSVTEGVGTVPYGYTF
cdr3_nt: TGTTCCAGCAGCGTGACCGAGGGCGTTGGGACAGTTCCCTATGGCTACACCTTC

clone_size: .
d_call: .
j_call: TRBJ2-1
v_call: TRBV11-3
cdr3_aa: CASSPPGVSSEQFF
cdr3_nt: TGTGCCAGCAGCCCCCCTGGAGTTTCTAGTGAGCAGTTCTTC

clone_size: .
d_call: TRBD2
j_call: TRBJ2-3
v_call: TRBV5-1
cdr3_aa: CASSPNIAGGADTQYF
cdr3_nt: TGCGCCAGCAGCCCCAACATAGCGGGGGGTGCAGATACGCAGTATTTT

clone_size: .
d_call: .
j_call: TRBJ1-5
v_call: TRBV7-2
cdr3_aa: CASSLAPRGSNQPQHF
cdr3_nt: TGTGCCAGCAGCTTAGCCCCGAGGGGGAGCAATCAGCCCCAGCATTTT

clone_size: .
d_call: .
j_call: TRBJ1-6
v_call: TRBV6-5
cdr3_aa: CASSYSWAGNSPLHF
cdr3_nt: TGTGCCAGCAGTTACTCGTGGGCAGGGAATTCACCCCTCCACTTT

clone_size: once
d_call: .
j_call: TRBJ1-3
v_call: TRBV6-5
cdr3_aa: CASSIDGGSGNTIYF
cdr3_nt: TGTGCCAGCAGTATCGACGGAGGATCTGGAAACACCATATATTTT

clone_size: once
d_call: .
j_call: TRBJ1-5
v_call: TRBV29-1
cdr3_aa: CSVRGSDNQPQHF
cdr3_nt: TGCAGCGTTAGGGGATCAGACAATCAGCCCCAGCATTTT

clone_size: .
d_call: .
j_call: TRBJ2-2
v_call: TRBV5-6
cdr3_aa: CASSLVLYTGELFF
cdr3_nt: TGTGCCAGCAGCTTGGTATTATACACCGGGGAGCTGTTTTTT

clone_size: .
d_call: .
j_call: TRBJ2-2
v_call: TRBV5-4
cdr3_aa: CASSPRAGTGELFF
cdr3_nt: TGTGCCAGCAGCCCGCGGGCGGGCACCGGGGAGCTGTTTTTT

clone_size: once
d_call: .
j_call: TRBJ2-1
v_call: TRBV7-9
cdr3_aa: CASSLAASNEQFF
cdr3_nt: TGTGCCAGCAGCTTAGCTGCGTCCAATGAGCAGTTCTTC

clone_size: few
d_call: .
j_call: TRBJ2-3
v_call: TRBV18
cdr3_aa: CASSPGDTQYF
cdr3_nt: TGTGCCAGCTCACCCGGGGATACGCAGTATTTT

clone_size: .
d_call: .
j_call: TRBJ2-1
v_call: TRBV5-6
cdr3_aa: CVSSPKTGSSYNEQFF
cdr3_nt: TGTGTCAGCAGCCCCAAAACAGGCAGCTCCTACAATGAGCAGTTCTTC